One sample yielded the 30 T cell receptor beta chains listed below, sequenced in a study of blood T cells in healthy people across ages. Combining a sample-barcoded 5' primer with a J-beta primer mix, a second PCR ran for about 7 to 12 cycles. TCRdb independently ran MiXCR on the 5' RACE reads; one entry per CDR3 protein. Seen here are roughly 700,000 distinct CDR3 sequences, approximately 49% observed once, and the top ten hold 30% to 35%. Material: blood. These receptors were obtained from a woman aged 60-75 years in good health.

The gene calls are TRBV6-2 or TRBV6-3 and TRBJ2-5, with 9 bases matching TRBD1. The CDR3 has 14 residues. V shed 5 bases and J 5 bases; nucleotides not matched to a gene: 6. Per germline, CDR1 MNHEY and CDR2 SVGEGT. CDR3 sequence (DNA): TGTGCCAGCAGTGACGGGACAGGGCTGGAGACCCAGTACTTC. It translates to CASSDGTGLETQYF.

This clonotype was detected a few times. The chain couples TRBV10-3 to TRBJ2-1, with 12 bases matching TRBD2. Germline V lookup: CDR1 ENHRY, CDR2 SYGVKD. The V gene end was trimmed by 5 bases and the J gene end by 4 bases; junction bases not matched to a gene: 3. The CDR3 has 15 amino acids. The CDR3 DNA reads TGTGCCATCAGTAGGACTAGCGGGGTATACAATGAGCAGTTCTTC. This encodes CAISRTSGVYNEQFF.

This clonotype was observed a single time. One end of the junction does not line up with germline, which may come from a read error. The CDR3 DNA follows: TGTGTCAGCAGTGAATCGCCCTCGGCTAGCGGGAGGTCCAAATACAATGAGCAGTACTTC. Amino acid sequence: CVSSESPSASGRSKYNEQYF. The chain links TRBV25-1 to TRBJ2-7; 11 bases are shared with TRBD2. Germline CDR1 reads MGHDK; CDR2 reads SYGVNS. This CDR3 is 20 amino acids long.

The rearrangement joins TRBV10-3 to TRBJ1-1, with 9 bases that match TRBD1. Trimming cost V 8 bases and J 1 base; bases outside gene matches: 14. The germline gives CDR1 ENHRY, CDR2 SYGVKD. The CDR3 loop spans 17 amino acids. In nucleotides, the CDR3 is TGTGCCATCGGCCGGGGGACAGGGTCAATTTCGAACACTGAAGCTTTCTTT. Amino acids: CAIGRGTGSISNTEAFF.

The rearrangement uses TRBV20-1 and TRBJ2-7; weak D call: TRBD2 (6 bases). The germline gives CDR1 DFQATT, CDR2 SNEGSKA (reference sequence). The CDR3 runs 14 residues. Trimming took 5 bases from V and 0 from J, leaving 14 bases between them. DNA of the CDR3: TGCAGTGCTCTGGGACTTCTAAGCTCCTACGAGCAGTACTTC. Translated: CSALGLLSSYEQYF.

The chain combines TRBV28 with TRBJ1-6; 11 bases map to TRBD1. CDR1 is MDHEN, CDR2 SYDVKM, per germline. V lost 6 bases, J lost 9 bases, and 4 bases stayed unmatched. This CDR3 region has 14 residues. CDR3 nucleotides: TGTGCCAGCAGACGGACAGGGGGCACTTCACCCCTCCACTTT. As protein: CASRRTGGTSPLHF.

This chain joins TRBV6-2 or TRBV6-3 and TRBJ2-7; TRBD1 aligns across 8 bases. The CDR3 consists of 15 residues. Per germline, CDR1 MNHEY and CDR2 SVGEGT. The trim removed 7 bases at V and 0 bases at J, leaving 8 bases unmatched. CDR3 loop: CASMTTDRASYEQYF. The CDR3 nucleotides read TGTGCCAGCATGACAACGGACAGGGCCTCCTACGAGCAGTACTTC.

The chain links TRBV6-5 to TRBJ2-1; 8 bases agree with TRBD2. V shed 3 bases and J 9 bases; nucleotides not matched to a gene: 4. CDR1 is MNHEY and CDR2 is SVGAGI in the germline V gene. The CDR3 extends over 13 amino acids. The DNA of the CDR3 is TGTGCCAGCAGTTATGGGACTAGTCTTGAGCAGTTCTTC. Encoded protein: CASSYGTSLEQFF.

This clonotype was observed a few times. The rearrangement uses TRBV5-1 and TRBJ2-7; TRBD2 matches at 7 bases. Unmatched junction bases numbered 4, after V lost 4 bases and J lost 0 bases. The CDR3 is 14 residues long. Germline V CDR1 and CDR2: SGHRS, YFSETQ. CDR3: CASSRPGGSYEQYF. CDR3 in DNA: TGCGCCAGCAGCCGACCGGGGGGCTCCTACGAGCAGTACTTC.

The CDR3, as DNA: TGTGCCAGCTCATCGGCGGGACTTTCCAATGGCTACACCTTC. Translated: CASSSAGLSNGYTF. The chain links TRBV18 to TRBJ1-2, with D tentatively TRBD1 (5 bases). Germline V gene sequence: CDR1 KGHSH, CDR2 LQKENI. V was cut by 5 bases and J by 6 bases, with 16 bases left in between. The CDR3 spans 14 residues.

Regarding this clonotype: A much larger clone lies a single base off, so this may be a read error. The gene calls are TRBV29-1 and TRBJ2-6; D call uncertain. The ends were cut back, 3 bases at V and 0 bases at J, with 3 bases in the middle. In germline, CDR1 is SQVTM, CDR2 ANQGSEA. The CDR3 sequence is 13 residues long. The CDR3 DNA reads as TGCAGCGTTGACTGCTCTGGGGCCAACGTCCTGACTTTC. It specifies CSVDCSGANVLTF.

V gene TRBV25-1 combines with J gene TRBJ2-3, with 7 bases lining up with TRBD2. The J segment lost 4 bases and the V segment lost 3 bases, leaving 7 bases of the junction unmatched. There are 15 residues in the CDR3. From germline, CDR1 is MGHDK and CDR2 SYGVNS. This CDR3 reads CASSDRTTSPDTQYF. CDR3 coding DNA: TGTGCCAGCAGTGACCGAACGACTAGCCCAGATACGCAGTATTTT.

This chain connects TRBV24-1 to TRBJ2-1, with 7 bases fitting TRBD2. The CDR3 runs 15 residues. J lost 4 bases, V lost 1 base, and 3 bases had no gene match. Germline loops: CDR1 KGHDR, CDR2 SFDVKD. In DNA form, the CDR3 reads TGTGCCACCAGTGATTTCAGAGCGGGATACAATGAGCAGTTCTTC. It specifies CATSDFRAGYNEQFF.

This clonotype was seen at least ten times. CDR3 nucleotide sequence: TGCGCCAGCGCGGACAGGGGTAACCAAGAGACCCAGTACTTC. Translation gives CASADRGNQETQYF. This chain joins TRBV4-1 and TRBJ2-5, with 9 bases that match TRBD1. The CDR3 spans 14 residues. Germline CDR1 MGHRA, CDR2 YSYEKL. V lost 8 bases to trimming and J lost 0 bases; unmatched junction nucleotides: 4.

This clonotype was counted a few times. The chain uses TRBV20-1 and TRBJ2-7, with 8 nucleotides matching TRBD1. Germline V lookup: CDR1 DFQATT, CDR2 SNEGSKA (reference sequence). The CDR3 contains 14 residues. The ends lost 4 bases at V and 3 bases at J; junction bases unmatched: 8. CDR3 sequence: CSAITRDRSYEQYF. CDR3 in DNA: TGCAGTGCTATTACCCGGGACAGGAGCTACGAGCAGTACTTC.

This clonotype was observed a single time. This rearrangement joins TRBV7-2 to TRBJ1-1, with 7 bases aligning to TRBD1. Germline V gene data show CDR1 as SGHTA and CDR2 as FQGNSA. The CDR3 covers 17 residues. V lost 1 base, J lost 1 base, and 9 bases stayed unmatched. CDR3 bases: TGTGCCAGCAGCTTAGTCCGAAGGACAGGACGGAACACTGAAGCTTTCTTT. Translating gives CASSLVRRTGRNTEAFF. Drawing the rest from reference TRBV7-2 and TRBJ1-1, the complete variable domain is GAGVSQSPSNKVTEKGKDVELRCDPISGHTALYWYRQSLGQGLEFLIYFQGNSAPDKSGLPSDRFSAERTGGSVSTLTIQRTQQEDSAVYLCASSLVRRTGRNTEAFFGQGTRLTVV.

This rearrangement joins TRBV20-1 to TRBJ2-7; maybe TRBD2 (6 bases). CDR1 DFQATT and CDR2 SNEGSKA come from the germline V gene (reference sequence). This CDR3 spans 14 amino acids. Trimming left V 6 bases short and J 2 bases short, with 17 bases between. CDR3 sequence reads: CSALGGTGTYEQYF. The CDR3 nucleotides are TGCAGTGCACTCGGCGGGACTGGAACCTACGAGCAGTACTTC.

The genes are TRBV14 and TRBJ2-1, with 9 bases matching TRBD2. The CDR3 contains 13 residues. With 3 bases clipped from V and 15 bases from J, the junction kept 9 bases outside the gene matches. The germline gives CDR1 SGHDN, CDR2 FVKESK. CDR3 sequence: CASSQNSGRRPFF. The CDR3 DNA follows: TGTGCCAGCAGCCAGAACAGCGGGAGGCGGCCGTTCTTC.

This clonotype was seen just once. The rearrangement links TRBV20-1 to TRBJ1-1, with a tentative D call TRBD1 (5 bases). Between the trimmed V and J ends, which lost 0 bases and 1 base, there was a span of 15 bases. CDR1 is DFQATT, CDR2 SNEGSKA, per germline (reference sequence). The CDR3 totals 16 residues. DNA of the CDR3: TGCAGTGCTAGAGAGGCGCGGGACTCAAAGAACACTGAAGCTTTCTTT. Its translation: CSAREARDSKNTEAFF.

This clonotype appeared many times. J is TRBJ2-7 and V is TRBV28; 7 bases map to TRBD2. The CDR3 runs 13 residues. Germline values: CDR1 MDHEN, CDR2 SYDVKM. J gave up 2 bases and V 6 bases, and 4 bases lay outside the gene matches. Here the CDR3 DNA reads TGTGCCAGCAGCCCTAGCGGAACCTACGAGCAGTACTTC. Its translation: CASSPSGTYEQYF. Full variable domain (remainder filled in from reference TRBV28 and TRBJ2-7): DVKVTQSSRYLVKRTGEKVFLECVQDMDHENMFWYRQDPGLGLRLIYFSYDVKMKEKGDIPEGYSVSREKKERFSLILESASTNQTSMYLCASSPSGTYEQYFGPGTRLTVT.

The DNA of the CDR3 is TGCAGTGCTAGACCAGGGGATAAGTTGGGTTATAATTCACCCCTCCACTTT. It is translated as CSARPGDKLGYNSPLHF. This rearrangement joins TRBV20-1 to TRBJ1-6; D might be TRBD1 (6 bases). In germline, CDR1 is DFQATT, CDR2 SNEGSKA (reference sequence). CDR3 length: 17 residues. The V and J ends lost 2 bases and 4 bases respectively, with 18 bases between them.

The genes are TRBV27 and TRBJ2-6; unclear D gene. This CDR3 has 15 amino acids. Trimming took off 7 bases at V and 1 base at J, with 11 bases between the two ends. The germline V gene has CDR1 MNHEY and CDR2 SMNVEV (reference sequence). The chain's CDR3 is CASTIRLSGANVLTF. DNA for the CDR3: TGTGCCAGCACTATTCGGTTATCTGGGGCCAACGTCCTGACTTTC.

This chain uses TRBV6-5 with TRBJ1-3; possibly TRBD1 for D (6 bases). The V gene lost 6 bases and the J gene lost 4 bases, with 16 bases spanning the gap. The germline CDR1 and CDR2 sequences are MNHEY and SVGAGI. The CDR3 sequence is 15 residues long. DNA for the CDR3: TGTGCCAGCAGCCGGGCAGGGGCGCAAGGAAACACCATATATTTT. Protein product: CASSRAGAQGNTIYF.

This clonotype was counted between two and nine times. The genes are TRBV29-1 and TRBJ2-5; weak D call: TRBD1 (6 bases). Germline V CDR1 and CDR2: SQVTM, ANQGSEA. V shed 6 bases and J shed 2 bases, with 16 bases lying between them. The CDR3 is made up of 14 amino acids. The CDR3 loop is CSVTPQGTQETQYF. The CDR3 nucleotides read TGCAGCGTCACCCCTCAGGGGACGCAAGAGACCCAGTACTTC.

The V and J genes are TRBV29-1 and TRBJ2-7, with TRBD2 matching over 7 bases. V lost 3 bases and J lost 5; bases outside the gene matches: 1. There are 11 residues in the CDR3. CDR1 and CDR2 from the germline V gene are SQVTM and ANQGSEA. CDR3 amino acids: CSVEGGNEQYF. CDR3 DNA: TGCAGCGTTGAGGGGGGGAACGAGCAGTACTTC.

This chain links TRBV7-2 with TRBJ1-6; 7 bases agree with TRBD1. The V and J ends lost 5 bases and 7 bases, in that order; junction bases with no gene match: 11. The CDR3 has 16 residues. Germline V gene lookup returns CDR1 SGHTA and CDR2 FQGNSA. CDR3 sequence: CASSNSEQGWNSPLHF. In DNA form, the CDR3 reads TGTGCCAGCAGCAACTCTGAACAGGGGTGGAATTCACCCCTCCACTTT.

This clonotype turned up a few times. V gene TRBV12-3 or TRBV12-4 combines with J gene TRBJ2-5; 14 nucleotides align to TRBD2. V trimming: 5 bases; J trimming: 11 bases; junction bases outside the gene matches: 7. CDR3 length: 14 amino acids. The CDR3: CASSGLAGGSEQYF. Here the CDR3 DNA reads TGTGCCAGCAGTGGACTAGCGGGAGGTAGTGAGCAGTACTTC.

Only one count was recorded for this clonotype. The chain has TRBV9 and TRBJ2-7; D perhaps matches TRBD2 (5 bases). The assigned J gene may be wrong: the sequence end matches TRBJ2-5 better. Per the germline V gene, CDR1 is SGDLS and CDR2 is YYNGEE. The CDR3 spans 15 residues. CDR3 protein: CASSVNPRGQETQYF. As DNA, the CDR3 is TGTGCCAGCAGCGTAAATCCACGGGGACAAGAGACCCAGTACTTC.

A few counts support this clonotype. The chain carries TRBV20-1 and TRBJ2-5, with TRBD2 identical over 12 bases. The DNA end is a closer match to TRBJ2-7, so the J assignment may be wrong. The germline V gene encodes CDR1 DFQATT and CDR2 SNEGSKA (reference sequence). There are 16 residues in the CDR3. CDR3 region: CSARDPRTSGNYEQYF. The CDR3 DNA reads TGCAGTGCTAGAGATCCCAGGACTAGCGGGAACTACGAGCAGTACTTC.

This clonotype came up a few times. The chain joins TRBV7-2 to TRBJ2-6; unclear D gene. The CDR3 is made up of 16 amino acids. Germline assignment: CDR1 SGHTA and CDR2 FQGNSA. V was shortened by 1 base and J by 0 bases, with 7 bases between the two germline ends. The CDR3 DNA sequence: TGTGCCAGCAGCTTAGGAAGGAACTCTGGGGCCAACGTCCTGACTTTC. Encoded protein: CASSLGRNSGANVLTF.